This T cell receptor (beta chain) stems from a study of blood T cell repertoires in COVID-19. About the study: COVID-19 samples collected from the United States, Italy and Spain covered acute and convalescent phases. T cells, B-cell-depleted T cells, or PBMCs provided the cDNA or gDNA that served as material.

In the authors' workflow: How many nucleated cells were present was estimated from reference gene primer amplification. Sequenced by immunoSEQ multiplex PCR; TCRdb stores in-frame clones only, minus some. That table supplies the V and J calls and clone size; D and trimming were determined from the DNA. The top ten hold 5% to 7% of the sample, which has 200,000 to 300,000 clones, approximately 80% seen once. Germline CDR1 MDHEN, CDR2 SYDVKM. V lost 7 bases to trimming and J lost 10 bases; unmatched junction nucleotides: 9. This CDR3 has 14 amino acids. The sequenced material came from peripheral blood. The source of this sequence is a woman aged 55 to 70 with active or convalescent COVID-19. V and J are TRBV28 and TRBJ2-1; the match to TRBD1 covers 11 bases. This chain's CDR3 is CASNRGQGAGEQFF. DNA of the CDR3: TGTGCCAGCAACCGAGGACAGGGGGCTGGCGAGCAGTTCTTC.